The clone carrying this T cell receptor beta chain was counted a single time. TCRdb passed the PCR reads through MiXCR, listing each CDR3 protein once. This sample yields approximately 11,000 distinct CDR3 sequences, of which about 50% are seen a single time; 10% belongs to the top ten. This CDR3 spans 16 amino acids. The germline V gene encodes CDR1 MNHEY and CDR2 SMNVEV (reference sequence). This record belongs to a study of immune characterization of retroperitoneal liposarcoma. The TCR comes from a female donor with retroperitoneal liposarcoma. Sample: tumor tissue. This chain uses TRBV27 with TRBJ2-1, with 8 bases identical to TRBD2. With the DNA end fitting TRBJ2-7 better, the J assignment may be wrong. The CDR3 loop is CASSLSPGGPYNEQYF. The CDR3 DNA sequence: TGTGCCAGCAGTTTATCACCGGGAGGGCCTTACAATGAGCAGTACTTC.